What follows are 5 T cell receptor beta chains derived from one specimen sequenced in a study of blood T cell repertoires in COVID-19. Sequencing was performed with immunoSEQ multiplex PCR; in TCRdb, only in-frame clones are kept and a portion is missing. Counted here are about 240,000 clones, approximately 86% occurring once; the ten biggest clones make up roughly 2.6%. The specimen sequenced was PBMCs or T cells enriched from blood (not recorded which). The source of these receptors is a woman under 40 with acute COVID-19.

The chain combines TRBV3-1 (or the pseudogene TRBV3-2) with TRBJ1-5; 7 nucleotides align to TRBD1. The germline gives CDR1 LGHDT, CDR2 YNNKEL (reference sequence). This CDR3 is 19 amino acids long. The ends lost 4 bases at V and 0 bases at J; junction bases unmatched: 15. CDR3 DNA sequence: TGTGCCAGCAGCCTATCAGGGGGGTTTCCCCGCTATAGCAATCAGCCCCAGCATTTT. It is translated as CASSLSGGFPRYSNQPQHF.

This rearrangement joins TRBV4-1 to TRBJ1-1; perhaps TRBD1 as D (5 bases). CDR1 MGHRA and CDR2 YSYEKL come from the germline V gene. The CDR3 totals 19 residues. V lost 1 base to trimming and J lost 0 bases, with 21 bases between them. The CDR3 is CASSQAGLGQGKMNTEAFF. CDR3 coding DNA: TGCGCCAGCAGCCAAGCCGGATTGGGGCAGGGAAAAATGAACACTGAAGCTTTCTTT.

This clone came up a few times. This rearrangement joins TRBV18 to TRBJ1-1, with 7 bases that match TRBD1. The CDR3 covers 13 residues. Looked up from germline, CDR1 is KGHSH and CDR2 is LQKENI. The V gene end was trimmed by 3 bases and the J gene end by 7 bases; junction bases not matched to a gene: 5. CDR3 loop: CASSPEGASEAFF. Written as DNA, the CDR3 is TGTGCCAGCTCACCGGAGGGGGCAAGTGAAGCTTTCTTT.

This clone was observed a handful of times. The V gene is TRBV4-1, the J gene TRBJ1-1; possibly TRBD1 for D (5 bases). V was pared by 2 bases and J by 1 base, with 11 bases between. The germline CDR1 and CDR2 sequences are MGHRA and YSYEKL. The CDR3 length is 15 residues. The CDR3 DNA reads TGCGCCAGCAGCCAATGGGGCCTAAAGAACACTGAAGCTTTCTTT. This sequence encodes CASSQWGLKNTEAFF.

The rearrangement joins TRBV7-2 to TRBJ1-5; TRBD1 agrees at 7 bases. CDR3 length: 14 amino acids. Germline CDR1 reads SGHTA; CDR2 reads FQGNSA. With 5 bases clipped from V and 7 bases from J, the junction kept 8 bases outside the gene matches. CDR3 protein: CASSARGAHQPQHF. CDR3 nucleotides: TGTGCCAGCAGCGCCAGGGGGGCCCACCAGCCCCAGCATTTT.